Reported below is one T cell receptor (beta chain). The V gene's germline CDR1 is SGDLS and CDR2 YYNGEE. The CDR3 is made up of 13 amino acids. Trimming removed 4 bases from V and 7 bases from J, with 11 bases in between. Repertoires were generated with immunoSEQ multiplex PCR, while TCRdb's copy carries only in-frame clones and drops some. This table holds around 220,000 clones, roughly 84% found once. This entry is derived from a study of blood T cell repertoires in COVID-19. Sequenced: peripheral blood. The chain links TRBV9 to TRBJ1-4; D unresolved. This receptor was obtained from a middle-aged woman with active or convalescent COVID-19. The CDR3: CASSLNQVEKLFF. In nucleotides, the CDR3 is TGTGCCAGCAGCCTAAATCAGGTTGAAAAACTGTTTTTT. The variable domain in full, with the rest retrieved from reference TRBV9 and TRBJ1-4, is DSGVTQTPKHLITATGQRVTLRCSPRSGDLSVYWYQQSLDQGLQFLIQYYNGEERAKGNILERFSAQQFPDLHSELNLSSLELGDSALYFCASSLNQVEKLFFGSGTQLSVL.